The TCR beta chain under discussion was sequenced for a study of OX40 agonist ivuxolimab in advanced cancers. The overall study: Partial response was recorded in three patients: one hepatocellular carcinoma and two cutaneous melanoma cases. Findings and caveats of the study: Not determined was the antigen specificity of the expanded peripheral T cells. Normalized T-cell clonal expansion was also low in a subset of nonresponders.

With respect to this clone: What it recognizes is unknown.

The V segment lost 1 base and the J segment 0 bases; nucleotides outside the gene matches: 10. CDR1 SNHLY and CDR2 FYNNEI come from the germline V gene. The CDR3 is 20 amino acids. Data came from immunoSEQ multiplex PCR; TCRdb stores just in-frame clones and leaves some out. The sample holds about 11,000 clones, approximately 80% seen once. This receptor was identified in an adult with an advanced solid tumor such as melanoma, head and neck, liver or kidney cancer. The chain has TRBV2 and TRBJ2-3; 13 bases line up with TRBD2. The material was CD4+ or CD8+ T cells sorted from blood, obtained in a trial of the OX40 agonist ivuxolimab. The CDR3 is CASSEGPGLAGPASTDTQYF. The CDR3 DNA follows: TGTGCCAGCAGTGAAGGTCCGGGACTAGCGGGGCCAGCTAGCACAGATACGCAGTATTTT.